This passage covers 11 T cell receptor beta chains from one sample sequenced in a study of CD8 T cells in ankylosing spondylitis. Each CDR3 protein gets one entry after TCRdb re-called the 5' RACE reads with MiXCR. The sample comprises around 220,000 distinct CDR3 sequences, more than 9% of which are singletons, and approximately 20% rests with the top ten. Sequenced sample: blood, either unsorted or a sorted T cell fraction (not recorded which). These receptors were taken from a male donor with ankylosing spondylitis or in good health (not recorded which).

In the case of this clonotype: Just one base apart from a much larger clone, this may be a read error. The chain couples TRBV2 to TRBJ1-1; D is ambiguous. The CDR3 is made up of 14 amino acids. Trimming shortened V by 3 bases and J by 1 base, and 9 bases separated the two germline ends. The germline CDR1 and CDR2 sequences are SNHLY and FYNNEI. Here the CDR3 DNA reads TGTGCCAGCAGTGACGGCGTCGCGAACACTGAAGCTTTCTTT. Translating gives CASSDGVANTEAFF.

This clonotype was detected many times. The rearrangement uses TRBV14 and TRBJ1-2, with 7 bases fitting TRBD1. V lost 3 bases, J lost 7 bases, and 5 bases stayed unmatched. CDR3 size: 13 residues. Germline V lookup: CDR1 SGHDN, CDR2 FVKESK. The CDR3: CASSQTGWVGYTF. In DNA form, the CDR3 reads TGTGCCAGCAGCCAGACAGGGTGGGTTGGCTACACCTTC.

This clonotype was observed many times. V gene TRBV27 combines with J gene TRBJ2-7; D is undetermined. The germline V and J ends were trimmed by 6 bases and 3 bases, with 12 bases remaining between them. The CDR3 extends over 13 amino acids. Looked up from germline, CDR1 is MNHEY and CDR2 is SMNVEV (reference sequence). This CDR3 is CASSVLGFYEQYF. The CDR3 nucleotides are TGTGCCAGCAGCGTCCTGGGATTCTACGAGCAGTACTTC.

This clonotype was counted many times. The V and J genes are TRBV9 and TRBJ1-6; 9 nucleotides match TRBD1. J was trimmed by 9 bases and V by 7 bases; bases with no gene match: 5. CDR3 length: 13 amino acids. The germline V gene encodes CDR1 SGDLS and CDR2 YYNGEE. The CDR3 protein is CASGGQGVSPLHF. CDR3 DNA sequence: TGTGCCAGCGGGGGACAGGGTGTTTCACCCCTCCACTTT. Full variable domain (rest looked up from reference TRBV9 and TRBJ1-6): DSGVTQTPKHLITATGQRVTLRCSPRSGDLSVYWYQQSLDQGLQFLIQYYNGEERAKGNILERFSAQQFPDLHSELNLSSLELGDSALYFCASGGQGVSPLHFGNGTRLTVT.

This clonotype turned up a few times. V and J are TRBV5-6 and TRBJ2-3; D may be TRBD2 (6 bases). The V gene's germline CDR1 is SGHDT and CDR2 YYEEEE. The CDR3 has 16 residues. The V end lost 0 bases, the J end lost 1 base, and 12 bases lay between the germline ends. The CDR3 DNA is TGTGCCAGCAGCTTGGGGACTGGAGGGGGCACAGATACGCAGTATTTT. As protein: CASSLGTGGGTDTQYF.

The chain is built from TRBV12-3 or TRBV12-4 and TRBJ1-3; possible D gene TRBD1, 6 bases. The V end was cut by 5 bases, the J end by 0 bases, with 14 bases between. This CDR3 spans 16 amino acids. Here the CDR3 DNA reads TGTGCCAGCAGTCCATACGGGGGCGTCTCTGGAAACACCATATATTTT. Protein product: CASSPYGGVSGNTIYF.

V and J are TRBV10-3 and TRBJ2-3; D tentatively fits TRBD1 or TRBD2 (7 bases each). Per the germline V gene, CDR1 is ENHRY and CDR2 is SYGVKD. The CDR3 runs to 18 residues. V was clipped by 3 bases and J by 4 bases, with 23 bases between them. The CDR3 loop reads CAISDGGSQGGVPDTQYF. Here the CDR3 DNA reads TGTGCCATCAGTGATGGGGGGTCGCAGGGGGGGGTCCCAGATACGCAGTATTTT.

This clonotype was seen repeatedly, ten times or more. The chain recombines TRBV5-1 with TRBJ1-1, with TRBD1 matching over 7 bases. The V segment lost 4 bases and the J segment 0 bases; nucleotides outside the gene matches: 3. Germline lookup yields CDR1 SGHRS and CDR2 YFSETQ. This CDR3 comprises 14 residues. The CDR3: CASSGTGVNTEAFF. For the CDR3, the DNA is TGCGCCAGCAGCGGAACAGGGGTGAACACTGAAGCTTTCTTT.

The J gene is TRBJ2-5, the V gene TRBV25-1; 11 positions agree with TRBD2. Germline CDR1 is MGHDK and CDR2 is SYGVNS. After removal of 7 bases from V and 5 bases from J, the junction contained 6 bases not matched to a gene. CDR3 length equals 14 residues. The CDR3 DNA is TGTGCCAGCAATGGAGCTAGCGGGGGGGAGACCCAGTACTTC. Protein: CASNGASGGETQYF.

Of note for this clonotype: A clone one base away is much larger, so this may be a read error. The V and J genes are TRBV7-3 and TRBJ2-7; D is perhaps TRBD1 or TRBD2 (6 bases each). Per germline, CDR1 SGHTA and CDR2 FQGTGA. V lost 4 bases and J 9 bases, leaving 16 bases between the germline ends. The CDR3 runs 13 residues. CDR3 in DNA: TGTGCCAGCAGCTCCACGGGGGCTACCGGGCAGTACTTC. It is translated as CASSSTGATGQYF.

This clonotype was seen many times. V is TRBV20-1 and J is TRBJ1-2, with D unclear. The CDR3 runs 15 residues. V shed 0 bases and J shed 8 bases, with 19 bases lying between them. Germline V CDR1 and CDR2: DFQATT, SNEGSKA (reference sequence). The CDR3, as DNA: TGCAGTGCTAGAGAGGGAGACGGCCTCTTGGGGGGCTACACCTTC. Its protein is CSAREGDGLLGGYTF.